The subject of this entry is one T cell receptor beta chain. The sample carries other DNA sequences with the same CDR3. This entry is derived from a study of shared clonotypes between healthy human individuals. At the level of the study: The cohort comprised a couple of women and a few men. Their ages spanned 18 to 49 years.

CDR1 is KGHSH and CDR2 is LQKENI in the germline V gene. The CDR3 is 14 amino acids. Trimming took 3 bases from V and 1 from J, leaving 10 bases between them. Libraries were prepared by immunoSEQ multiplex PCR; TCRdb keeps only in-frame clonotypes and omits some of them. The sample lists over a million clones, 96% occurring once. The source is a man between 25 and 39 years old in good health. Sequencing was done on a sample of naive CD4+ T cells sorted from blood. Subset meaning: CD45RA+ positively selected. This chain joins TRBV18 and TRBJ2-7, with D possibly matching TRBD1 (5 bases). CDR3 sequence (DNA): TGTGCCAGCTCACCCAGGGCAGGGTCCTACGAGCAGTACTTC. This codes for CASSPRAGSYEQYF. The complete variable domain, with remaining parts taken from reference TRBV18 and TRBJ2-7, reads NAGVMQNPRHLVRRRGQEARLRCSPMKGHSHVYWYRQLPEEGLKFMVYLQKENIIDESGMPKERFSAEFPKEGPSILRIQQVVRGDSAAYFCASSPRAGSYEQYFGPGTRLTVT.